The clone carrying this T cell receptor (beta chain) occurred many times. This specimen comes from a study of T cells in Graves' hyperthyroidism and ophthalmopathy. Patients having uncontrolled infection, another autoimmune disease, pregnancy or lactation were not included. Predating any ophthalmopathy symptoms, the blood sample was taken at first hyperthyroidism diagnosis. From roughly 9.2 ml of fresh peripheral blood, PBMCs were isolated. The CDR3 length is 13 residues. Germline lookup yields CDR1 SGHTA and CDR2 FQGTGA. The ends were cut back, 1 base at V and 6 bases at J, with 10 bases in the middle. There were TCR beta CDR3 regions amplified from RNA transcripts. During a first-round RT-PCR of the TCR CDR3, the HTBI primer set was used. TCRdb itself ran the multiplex PCR reads through MiXCR, one entry per CDR3 protein. The sample consists of some 270,000 distinct CDR3 sequences, about an eighth of them appearing once.

The clonotype was recovered from a woman in her twenties or thirties with Graves' hyperthyroidism that later progressed to Graves' ophthalmopathy. Sequencing was done on a sample of blood. The chain combines TRBV7-3 with TRBJ2-7; D ambiguous. CDR3 coding DNA: TGTGCCAGCAGCTTAATGGCAGTAACCGAGCAGTACTTC. Protein product: CASSLMAVTEQYF.